The 21 T cell receptor beta chains given below trace back to one sample, sequenced in a study of OX40 agonist ivuxolimab in advanced cancers. Sequenced by immunoSEQ multiplex PCR; TCRdb stores in-frame clones only, minus some. The sample includes 25,000 to 35,000 clones, roughly 83% of them seen just once. The sequencing used CD4+ or CD8+ T cells sorted from blood, collected in a trial of the OX40 agonist ivuxolimab. Source of these receptors: an adult with an advanced solid tumor such as melanoma, head and neck, liver or kidney cancer.

The chain is built from TRBV19 and TRBJ2-1, with 8 bases matching TRBD1. The CDR3 runs 15 residues. Per the germline V gene, CDR1 is LNHDA and CDR2 is SQIVND (reference sequence). Unmatched junction bases numbered 8, after V lost 6 bases and J lost 4 bases. The CDR3 nucleotides are TGTGCCAGTAGACCGCCGGGACAGGATTACAATGAGCAGTTCTTC. This codes for CASRPPGQDYNEQFF. Filled out from reference TRBV19 and TRBJ2-1, the complete variable domain reads DGGITQSPKYLFRKEGQNVTLSCEQNLNHDAMYWYRQDPGQGLRLIYYSQIVNDFQKGDIAEGYSVSREKKESFPLTVTSAQKNPTAFYLCASRPPGQDYNEQFFGPGTRLTVL.

The rearrangement uses TRBV5-5 and TRBJ2-5; D may be TRBD2 (6 bases). This CDR3 has 17 amino acids. CDR1 is SGHKS, CDR2 YYEKEE, per germline (reference sequence). Trimming left V 6 bases short and J 1 base short, with 22 bases between. This CDR3 is CASNTLIAVLAQETQYF. The CDR3 DNA sequence: TGTGCCAGCAATACATTGATAGCGGTTTTGGCCCAAGAGACCCAGTACTTC.

As regards this clone: The junction does not match germline at one end; this may be a read error. This rearrangement joins TRBV7-9 to TRBJ2-3; 12 bases agree with TRBD2. The germline V gene encodes CDR1 SEHNR and CDR2 FQNEAQ (reference sequence). The CDR3 has 15 residues. In DNA, the CDR3 is TGTGCCGAAGCGAAGACTAGCGGGAGCATAGATACGCAGTATTTT. Translating it yields CAEAKTSGSIDTQYF.

The V call is TRBV27, the J call TRBJ1-2; possibly TRBD1 for D (6 bases). The CDR3 is made up of 15 amino acids. Germline CDR1 MNHEY, CDR2 SMNVEV (reference sequence). Trimming shortened V by 4 bases and J by 0 bases, and 12 bases separated the two germline ends. The CDR3 DNA reads as TGTGCCAGCAGTTATAACAGGGATGCTAACTATGGCTACACCTTC. It encodes CASSYNRDANYGYTF.

The J gene is TRBJ1-1, the V gene TRBV27; D may be TRBD1 (5 bases). The length of the CDR3 is 13 residues. In germline, CDR1 is MNHEY, CDR2 SMNVEV (reference sequence). Deletions cut 5 bases from V and 2 bases from J, with 9 bases between. CDR3 sequence reads: CASSLDRNTEAFF. In DNA, the CDR3 is TGTGCCAGCAGTCTTGACAGAAACACTGAAGCTTTCTTT.

The chain recombines TRBV9 with TRBJ2-3; possible D gene TRBD1, 7 bases. V lost 7 bases to trimming and J lost 3 bases, with 15 bases between them. This CDR3 is built from 14 residues. In germline, CDR1 is SGDLS, CDR2 YYNGEE. The CDR3 loop reads CASGGVRGTDTQYF. The DNA of the CDR3 is TGTGCCAGCGGCGGGGTCAGGGGGACAGATACGCAGTATTTT.

The chain joins TRBV7-9 to TRBJ1-3, with unresolved D. Germline loops: CDR1 SEHNR, CDR2 FQNEAQ (reference sequence). V lost 5 bases to trimming and J lost 7 bases, with 6 bases between them. The CDR3 spans 11 residues. In DNA, the CDR3 is TGTGCCAGCAGCATAGGGAACACCATATATTTT. Its translation is CASSIGNTIYF.

V is TRBV28 and J is TRBJ2-7, with D perhaps TRBD1 (6 bases). The germline V gene has CDR1 MDHEN and CDR2 SYDVKM. The V end lost 3 bases, the J end lost 3 bases, and 9 bases lay between the germline ends. The CDR3 has 13 amino acids. The CDR3 sequence is CASSFSGDYEQYF. CDR3 nucleotides: TGTGCCAGCAGTTTTTCAGGGGACTACGAGCAGTACTTC.

V is TRBV19 and J is TRBJ1-5; no clear D gene. V was trimmed by 7 bases and J by 2 bases, leaving 12 bases between them. Germline CDR1 LNHDA, CDR2 SQIVND (reference sequence). The CDR3 contains 14 residues. CDR3 DNA sequence: TGTGCCAGTACCTTGGGCGTTCGCAATCAGCCCCAGCATTTT. The encoded protein is CASTLGVRNQPQHF.

The genes are TRBV5-4 and TRBJ2-7, with TRBD1 identical over 10 bases. Looked up from germline, CDR1 is SGHNT and CDR2 is YYREEE (reference sequence). The junction had 5 bases not matched to a gene; V was cut back by 4 bases and J by 4 bases. The CDR3 consists of 14 residues. For the CDR3, the DNA is TGTGCCAGCAGCATCCGGGACAGGGGTTACGAGCAGTACTTC. Its protein is CASSIRDRGYEQYF.

In the case of this clone: A junction boundary mismatches the germline segment, possibly from a read error. This CDR3 is also generated by other DNA sequences in the sample. The chain links TRBV6-5 to TRBJ1-1; no clear D gene. The CDR3 consists of 13 residues. In germline, CDR1 is MNHEY, CDR2 SVGAGI. CDR3: CASRTGSSTEAFF. DNA of the CDR3: TGCGCCAGCAGGACGGGGAGCAGCACTGAAGCTTTCTTT.

This sequence joins TRBV12-5 and TRBJ2-7, with 10 bases identical to TRBD2. The germline gives CDR1 LGHNT, CDR2 FRNRAP. Trimming removed 7 bases from V and 2 bases from J; junction bases left unmatched: 11. The CDR3 contains 16 residues. The CDR3 protein is CASAASASGSPYEQYF. The CDR3 region has the DNA TGTGCTAGTGCTGCTTCGGCTAGCGGGAGCCCCTACGAGCAGTACTTC.

This clone was detected only a few times. The V call is TRBV6-1, the J call TRBJ2-7; D tentatively fits TRBD1 or TRBD2 (5 bases each). Trimming took off 8 bases at V and 5 bases at J, with 19 bases between the two ends. The CDR3 runs to 14 residues. The germline CDR1 and CDR2 sequences are MNHNS and SASEGT. CDR3 bases: TGTGCCAGCCAACCTTTGGGGGAGTACGACGAGCAGTACTTC. Translation: CASQPLGEYDEQYF.

This chain links TRBV13 with TRBJ2-1; tentatively, D is TRBD2 (5 bases). The V end was cut by 1 base, the J end by 7 bases, with 11 bases between. This CDR3 spans 14 amino acids. Looked up from germline, CDR1 is PRHDT and CDR2 is FYEKMQ (reference sequence). CDR3 amino acids: CASSLDRERNEQFF. Written as DNA, the CDR3 is TGTGCCAGCAGCTTAGATAGGGAGAGGAATGAGCAGTTCTTC.

The V call is TRBV11-3, the J call TRBJ2-7; D may be TRBD1 or TRBD2 (5 bases each). Germline-derived CDR1 and CDR2 are SGHNT and YENEEA. There are 14 residues in the CDR3. The V gene lost 5 bases and the J gene lost 2 bases, with 13 bases spanning the gap. CDR3 protein: CASSGWDGTYEQYF. The CDR3 bases are TGTGCCAGCAGCGGGTGGGACGGAACCTACGAGCAGTACTTC.

The V call is TRBV5-5, the J call TRBJ2-3; unclear D gene. CDR3 length: 12 amino acids. The germline V gene has CDR1 SGHKS and CDR2 YYEKEE (reference sequence). Trimming shortened V by 2 bases and J by 12 bases, and 13 bases separated the two germline ends. CDR3 sequence: CASSFNSDPQYF. CDR3 nucleotides: TGTGCCAGCAGCTTTAACAGTGACCCCCAGTATTTT.

This chain uses TRBV6-1 with TRBJ2-7; D ambiguous. Germline CDR1 and CDR2: MNHNS and SASEGT. Trimming shortened V by 3 bases and J by 1 base, and 7 bases separated the two germline ends. This CDR3 contains 13 residues. The CDR3: CASSDSLSYEQYF. The CDR3 nucleotides read TGTGCCAGCAGTGATAGCCTGTCCTACGAGCAGTACTTC.

This chain joins TRBV14 and TRBJ1-2; D may be TRBD1 (6 bases). The CDR3 contains 16 residues. Germline assignment: CDR1 SGHDN and CDR2 FVKESK. Trimming left V 0 bases short and J 1 base short, with 12 bases between. CDR3 protein: CASSQDRGLFNYGYTF. In DNA, the CDR3 is TGTGCCAGCAGCCAAGACAGGGGCCTTTTTAACTATGGCTACACCTTC.

V usage is TRBV28 and J usage is TRBJ1-4; weak D call: TRBD1 (6 bases). The CDR3 spans 15 residues. Germline loops: CDR1 MDHEN, CDR2 SYDVKM. V lost 8 bases, J lost 3 bases, and 16 bases lay in between. The CDR3, as DNA: TGTGCCAGCGAGTCCTCGAAGGGGGCTAATGAAAAACTGTTTTTT. It encodes CASESSKGANEKLFF.

V and J are TRBV7-6 and TRBJ2-7, with D perhaps TRBD1 (7 bases). Between the trimmed V and J ends, which lost 0 bases and 2 bases, there was a span of 20 bases. The germline gives CDR1 SGHVS, CDR2 FNYEAQ. The CDR3 consists of 18 residues. CDR3 protein: CASSLAEGAAGGAYEQYF. CDR3 sequence (DNA): TGTGCCAGCAGCTTAGCGGAGGGGGCGGCTGGAGGTGCCTACGAGCAGTACTTC.

This clone was picked up a small number of times. V is TRBV29-1 and J is TRBJ1-1; D remains ambiguous. The CDR3 runs to 11 residues. Germline V gene data show CDR1 as SQVTM and CDR2 as ANQGSEA. V dropped 4 bases and J dropped 5 bases, with 8 bases sitting between them. CDR3 coding DNA: TGCAGCGTTGTTTATGGGACTGAAGCTTTCTTT. Amino acid sequence: CSVVYGTEAFF.